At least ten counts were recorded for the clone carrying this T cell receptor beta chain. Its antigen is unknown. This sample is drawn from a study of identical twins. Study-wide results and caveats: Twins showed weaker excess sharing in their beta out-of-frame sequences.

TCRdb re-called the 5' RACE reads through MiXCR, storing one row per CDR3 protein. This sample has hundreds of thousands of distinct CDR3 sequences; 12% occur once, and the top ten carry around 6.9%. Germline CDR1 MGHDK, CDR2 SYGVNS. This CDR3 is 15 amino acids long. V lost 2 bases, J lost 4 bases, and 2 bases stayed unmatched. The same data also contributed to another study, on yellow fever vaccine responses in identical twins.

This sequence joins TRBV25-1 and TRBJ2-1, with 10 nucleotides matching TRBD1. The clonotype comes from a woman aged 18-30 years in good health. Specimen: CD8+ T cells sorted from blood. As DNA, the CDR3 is TGTGCCAGCAGTGAAGGGACAGGGGAATACAATGAGCAGTTCTTC. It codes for CASSEGTGEYNEQFF.